This T cell receptor beta chain was captured by sequencing in a study of a mutant IDH1 vaccine in newly diagnosed glioma. Study details: In weeks 1, 3, 5, 7, 11, 15, 19 and 23, patients were immunized, eight times in all. Either 4-6 weeks after radiotherapy alone or alongside temozolomide, vaccination was begun. Study observations and caveats: Vaccine-induced responses were seen in about 95% of patients, spanning several MHC alleles.

The CDR3 contains 15 residues. Germline CDR1 SGHDN, CDR2 FVKESK. Comment on this clone: The antigen is not known. At one end the junction does not follow the germline gene, possibly because of a read error.

Sample time point: week 5, during vaccination. The vaccine gave 300 ug of a 20-mer mutant IDH1 peptide subcutaneously per dose. Produced via immunoSEQ multiplex PCR; TCRdb's table is partial and in-frame only. The table has over 50,000 clones, around 90% seen once. The sample consisted of PBMCs, taken from a glioma patient whose treatment included an IDH1 peptide vaccine. V is TRBV14 and J is TRBJ2-7, with 9 bases lining up with TRBD1. The sequence was obtained from a woman between 40 and 50 years old with glioma. As DNA, the CDR3 is TGTGCCAGCACCCAACTGGACAGGGGATCCTACGAGCAGTACTTC. Translated, it gives CASTQLDRGSYEQYF.